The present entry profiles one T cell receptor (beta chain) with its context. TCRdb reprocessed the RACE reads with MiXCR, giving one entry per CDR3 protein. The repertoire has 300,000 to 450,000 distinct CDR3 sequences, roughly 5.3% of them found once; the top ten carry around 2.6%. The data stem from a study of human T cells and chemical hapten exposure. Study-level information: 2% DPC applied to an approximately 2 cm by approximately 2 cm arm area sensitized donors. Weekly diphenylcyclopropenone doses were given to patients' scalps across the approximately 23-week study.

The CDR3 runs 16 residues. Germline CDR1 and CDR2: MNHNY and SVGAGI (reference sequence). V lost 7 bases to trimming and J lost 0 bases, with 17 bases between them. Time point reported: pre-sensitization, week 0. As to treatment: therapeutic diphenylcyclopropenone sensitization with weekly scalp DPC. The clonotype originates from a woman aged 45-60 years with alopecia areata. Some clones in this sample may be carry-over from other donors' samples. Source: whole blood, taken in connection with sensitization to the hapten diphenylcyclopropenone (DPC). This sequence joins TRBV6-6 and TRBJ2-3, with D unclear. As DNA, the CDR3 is TGTGCCAGCATCCTCGGTTCAGACTCTAGCACAGATACGCAGTATTTT. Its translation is CASILGSDSSTDTQYF.